These 23 T cell receptor beta chains originate from one sample sequenced in a study of beta chain features in type 1 diabetes. Reverse transcribing all isolated RNA meant expressed TCRB transcripts were sequenced. The data were produced by immunoSEQ multiplex PCR, yet TCRdb's version contains in-frame clones alone and is incomplete. The sample includes about 180,000 clones, about 13% of them seen just once. The source material was central memory CD4+ T cells from blood. The receptors originated from a woman aged 18-30 years in good health.

This clone was recorded at least ten times. This rearrangement joins TRBV23-1 to TRBJ2-1; 8 nucleotides line up with TRBD2. TRBV23-1 has ORF status, its function being uncertain. This CDR3 has 11 residues. The CDR3 sequence is CVRGGLDEQFF. As DNA, the CDR3 is TGCGTCCGGGGGGGCCTGGATGAGCAGTTCTTC.

This rearrangement joins TRBV28 to TRBJ1-2; 7 positions agree with TRBD1. The germline V gene has CDR1 MDHEN and CDR2 SYDVKM. The CDR3 is 14 amino acids. Losses at the gene ends were 7 bases for V and 6 bases for J; bases not matched to a gene: 11. DNA of the CDR3: TGTGCCAGCACCCTTACAGGGGCTGGGAATGGCTACACCTTC. It translates to CASTLTGAGNGYTF.

As DNA, the CDR3 is TGTGCCAGTAGTATAGATCAGCAGCGGTCCACCGGGGAGCTGTTTTTT. Its translation: CASSIDQQRSTGELFF. The chain carries TRBV19 and TRBJ2-2, with D possibly being TRBD2 (5 bases). Between the trimmed V and J ends, which lost 0 bases and 4 bases, there was a span of 12 bases. CDR1 LNHDA and CDR2 SQIVND come from the germline V gene (reference sequence). This CDR3 comprises 16 residues.

This chain uses TRBV4-3 with TRBJ2-5; 15 nucleotides align to TRBD2. After removal of 3 bases from V and 6 bases from J, the junction contained 5 bases not matched to a gene. CDR1 is LGHNA, CDR2 YSLEER, per germline. There are 16 residues in the CDR3. CDR3 in amino acids: CASSHSGTSGRKTQYF. CDR3 DNA: TGCGCCAGCAGCCATTCCGGGACTAGCGGGAGGAAGACCCAGTACTTC.

In the case of this clone: The sample has other DNA sequences that encode this CDR3 too. The gene calls are TRBV7-3 and TRBJ1-1, with D hard to call. The V and J ends lost 5 bases and 1 base respectively, with 8 bases between them. This CDR3 has 13 residues. The V gene's germline CDR1 is SGHTA and CDR2 FQGTGA. The CDR3 coding sequence is TGTGCCAGCAGCCGTACACGGAACACTGAAGCTTTCTTT. It is translated as CASSRTRNTEAFF.

This clone has a handful of counts. V is TRBV6-5 and J is TRBJ1-2; 8 bases match TRBD1. Germline lookup yields CDR1 MNHEY and CDR2 SVGAGI. The CDR3 has 13 residues. V lost 5 bases to trimming and J lost 4 bases; unmatched junction nucleotides: 3. The CDR3 is CASSPDRAYGYTF. For the CDR3, the DNA is TGTGCCAGCAGTCCGGACAGGGCCTATGGCTACACCTTC.

V and J are TRBV11-2 and TRBJ2-7, with a possible D match to TRBD2 (6 bases). V lost 1 base and J lost 6, with 19 bases in between. Germline CDR1 and CDR2: SGHAT and FQNNGV. This CDR3 is built from 16 residues. This CDR3 is CASSLAADPTGGEQYF. The CDR3 region has the DNA TGTGCCAGCAGCTTAGCCGCTGACCCCACCGGGGGCGAGCAGTACTTC. Complete variable domain (other parts from reference TRBV11-2 and TRBJ2-7): EAGVAQSPRYKIIEKRQSVAFWCNPISGHATLYWYQQILGQGPKLLIQFQNNGVVDDSQLPKDRFSAERLKGVDSTLKIQPAKLEDSAVYLCASSLAADPTGGEQYFGPGTRLTVT.

This chain joins TRBV5-1 and TRBJ2-3; D may be TRBD1 (7 bases). The V end lost 0 bases, the J end lost 1 base, and 15 bases lay between the germline ends. Germline V gene sequence: CDR1 SGHRS, CDR2 YFSETQ. The CDR3 length is 17 residues. The CDR3 sequence is CASSLARGGGGTDTQYF. CDR3 DNA: TGCGCCAGCAGCTTGGCCAGAGGAGGGGGCGGCACAGATACGCAGTATTTT.

This clone was observed a few times. This sequence joins TRBV7-8 and TRBJ2-3; possibly TRBD1 for D (5 bases). The CDR3 is 15 residues long. Between the trimmed V and J ends, which lost 2 bases and 6 bases, there was a span of 15 bases. In germline, CDR1 is SGHVS, CDR2 FQNEAQ. The CDR3 nucleotides read TGTGCCAGCAGCTTATGGCAGGGAAGTTCCGATACGCAGTATTTT. It codes for CASSLWQGSSDTQYF.

This clone was counted only a few times. This sequence joins TRBV2 and TRBJ2-1, with 8 bases lining up with TRBD2. V trimming: 7 bases; J trimming: 5 bases; junction bases outside the gene matches: 13. This CDR3 is 16 amino acids long. Germline V gene lookup returns CDR1 SNHLY and CDR2 FYNNEI. The CDR3 bases are TGTGCCAGCACACGGCCTAGCGGGTATTCAAACAATGAGCAGTTCTTC. Translated: CASTRPSGYSNNEQFF.

The gene calls are TRBV11-3 and TRBJ2-6; D may be TRBD1 (6 bases). This CDR3 is 16 amino acids long. Per germline, CDR1 SGHNT and CDR2 YENEEA. Trimming shortened V by 5 bases and J by 0 bases, and 11 bases separated the two germline ends. The chain's CDR3 is CASSLGQFSGANVLTF. The CDR3 nucleotides read TGTGCCAGCAGCCTAGGACAGTTCTCTGGGGCCAACGTCCTGACTTTC.

This chain uses TRBV10-1 with TRBJ1-2; D is unclear. Germline-derived CDR1 and CDR2 are WNHNN and SYGVQD (reference sequence). CDR3 length: 13 amino acids. The ends were cut back, 4 bases at V and 2 bases at J, with 8 bases in the middle. CDR3 protein: CASSAARNYGYTF. The DNA of the CDR3 is TGCGCCAGCAGTGCCGCGCGAAACTATGGCTACACCTTC.

This chain joins TRBV10-3 and TRBJ2-7; D may be TRBD2 (6 bases). The germline V gene encodes CDR1 ENHRY and CDR2 SYGVKD. CDR3 size: 14 residues. V was trimmed by 3 bases and J by 2 bases, leaving 11 bases between them. In DNA, the CDR3 is TGTGCCATCAGTGAAAAGGGAGGCGCCTACGAGCAGTACTTC. It encodes CAISEKGGAYEQYF.

This clone was seen more than once but under ten times. This chain connects TRBV19 to TRBJ2-2; a weak D match, TRBD2 (6 bases). The CDR3 is 13 amino acids. Germline-derived CDR1 and CDR2 are LNHDA and SQIVND (reference sequence). The ends were cut back, 6 bases at V and 7 bases at J, with 12 bases in the middle. The CDR3 nucleotides are TGTGCCAGTAGCGGGAGAGGTTACGGGGAGCTGTTTTTT. Protein sequence: CASSGRGYGELFF.

This clone was detected a few times. This chain links TRBV19 with TRBJ2-5; D remains unclear. CDR3 length equals 16 residues. V was trimmed by 3 bases and J by 2 bases, leaving 16 bases between them. Germline loops: CDR1 LNHDA, CDR2 SQIVND (reference sequence). CDR3 DNA sequence: TGTGCCAGTAGTATTTGGAGACGAAGTAAACAAGAGACCCAGTACTTC. Protein product: CASSIWRRSKQETQYF.

In the case of this clone: Distinct nucleotide sequences in the sample also encode this CDR3. This chain connects TRBV11-2 to TRBJ1-2, with 7 bases identical to TRBD1. J gave up 2 bases and V 3 bases, and 0 bases lay outside the gene matches. The germline gives CDR1 SGHAT, CDR2 FQNNGV. This CDR3 region has 13 residues. This CDR3 is CASSLGQNYGYTF. The CDR3 nucleotides are TGTGCCAGCAGCTTGGGACAGAACTATGGCTACACCTTC.

This clone has just a few counts. The rearrangement uses TRBV5-1 and TRBJ2-7; the match to TRBD1 covers 9 bases. Germline assignment: CDR1 SGHRS and CDR2 YFSETQ. The ends lost 4 bases at V and 2 bases at J; junction bases unmatched: 4. The CDR3 is 14 amino acids. In DNA, the CDR3 is TGCGCCAGCAGCGGGACAGGGATAACCTACGAGCAGTACTTC. This gives the protein CASSGTGITYEQYF.

The CDR3 DNA reads TGTGCCAGCAGCGCCGGGACATTGAGCACCGGGGAGCTGTTTTTT. Its translation is CASSAGTLSTGELFF. The chain is built from TRBV9 and TRBJ2-2; D is perhaps TRBD1 (6 bases). This CDR3 has 15 amino acids. Trimming left V 3 bases short and J 4 bases short, with 13 bases between. Germline V gives CDR1 SGDLS, CDR2 YYNGEE.

This clone was counted only a few times. The chain joins TRBV5-6 to TRBJ2-6, with D hard to call. The CDR3 consists of 15 residues. V was pared by 1 base and J by 1 base, with 6 bases between. Germline CDR1 is SGHDT and CDR2 is YYEEEE. DNA of the CDR3: TGTGCCAGCAGCTTGACTAATTCTGGGGCCAACGTCCTGACTTTC. Translation gives CASSLTNSGANVLTF.

This clone was seen a few times. This chain links TRBV29-1 with TRBJ1-1; 8 bases line up with TRBD1. This CDR3 is 14 amino acids long. CDR1 and CDR2 (germline): SQVTM, ANQGSEA. V was clipped by 4 bases and J by 0 bases; unmatched bases: 4. The CDR3 region is CSVGGDRLNTEAFF. Here the CDR3 DNA reads TGCAGCGTTGGGGGGGACAGGCTGAACACTGAAGCTTTCTTT. Together with reference TRBV29-1 and TRBJ1-1, the CDR3 gives the full variable domain: SAVISQKPSRDICQRGTSLTIQCQVDSQVTMMFWYRQQPGQSLTLIATANQGSEATYESGFVIDKFPISRPNLTFSTLTVSNMSPEDSSIYLCSVGGDRLNTEAFFGQGTRLTVV.

The V gene is TRBV30, the J gene TRBJ2-2, with D possibly being TRBD1 (5 bases). The germline gives CDR1 GTSNPN, CDR2 SVGIG (reference sequence). Trimming took 6 bases from V and 9 from J, leaving 14 bases between them. The CDR3 is 12 amino acids. The CDR3: CACPSRGRELFF. Here the CDR3 DNA reads TGTGCCTGCCCCTCAAGGGGCAGGGAGCTGTTTTTT.

This clone has at least ten counts. The genes are TRBV7-2 and TRBJ2-5; the D is unclear. The CDR3 is 12 amino acids. Trimming took 4 bases from V and 9 from J, leaving 12 bases between them. Germline-derived CDR1 and CDR2 are SGHTA and FQGNSA. The DNA for the CDR3 is TGTGCCAGCAGCTCGACCACCCGGGCCCAGTACTTC. Protein: CASSSTTRAQYF.

This clone was counted a few times. V and J are TRBV19 and TRBJ2-7; 8 nucleotides match TRBD2. In germline, CDR1 is LNHDA, CDR2 SQIVND (reference sequence). This CDR3 spans 18 amino acids. V dropped 5 bases and J dropped 6; count of bases not matched to a gene: 21. The CDR3 here is CASSPPGGSGTTLGEQYF. The CDR3 region has the DNA TGTGCCAGTAGTCCTCCGGGAGGGTCCGGGACTACGCTCGGCGAGCAGTACTTC.